Shown below are 2 T cell receptor beta chains from a single sample sequenced in a study of shared clonotypes between healthy human individuals. TCRdb's table, derived via immunoSEQ multiplex PCR, lists solely in-frame clones and lacks some. The sample consists of roughly 1,000,000 clones, approximately 80% of them appearing once. Sequencing was carried out using memory CD4+ T cells from PBMCs. Stated subset: CD45RA-negative fraction. The receptors shown here come from a man aged 18 to 35 in good health. Some clones in this sample may be carry-over from other donors' samples.

The V gene is TRBV15, the J gene TRBJ2-5, with a tentative D call TRBD2 (5 bases). Germline CDR1 is LNHNV and CDR2 is YYDKDF (reference sequence). The CDR3 is made up of 13 amino acids. V lost 7 bases and J lost 1, with 10 bases in between. CDR3 amino acids: CATTTGIQETQYF. The CDR3 DNA sequence: TGTGCCACCACCACGGGGATCCAAGAGACCCAGTACTTC. Supplemented by reference TRBV15 and TRBJ2-5, the full variable domain reads DAMVIQNPRYQVTQFGKPVTLSCSQTLNHNVMYWYQQKSSQAPKLLFHYYDKDFNNEADTPDNFQSRRPNTSFCFLDIRSPGLGDTAMYLCATTTGIQETQYFGPGTRLLVL.

The J gene is TRBJ1-2, the V gene TRBV11-2; 7 bases align to TRBD1. The CDR3 has 17 amino acids. Germline CDR1 is SGHAT and CDR2 is FQNNGV. Germline trimming cut 5 bases from V and 2 bases from J; bases unmatched to any gene: 14. As DNA, the CDR3 is TGTGCCAGCAGCACGTGGGGGGGACAGACCGCCAACTATGGCTACACCTTC. This gives the protein CASSTWGGQTANYGYTF.